This TCR beta chain was documented in a study of regulatory T cells in long-lasting Graves disease. Trimming at V came to 4 bases and at J to 2 bases, leaving 10 bases not matched to a gene. Germline assignment: CDR1 LGHNA and CDR2 YSLEER. There are 16 residues in the CDR3. The sample's time point: persistent/refractory GD, antithyroid drugs over 5 years with positive TRAb. TCR sequences were obtained from RNA taken from PBMCs. This clonotype occurred many times. Its antigen is still unknown. Study results and limitations: Persistent disease was associated with favored TRBV28 usage and with favored use of TRBJ1-2 and TRBJ2-5.

Relying on iRepertoire HTBI primers and Arm-PCR of CDR3 regions, the team built TCR beta libraries. TCRdb re-analysed the multiplex PCR reads in MiXCR, keeping a single row per CDR3 protein. The sample has hundreds of thousands of distinct CDR3 sequences, under 25% seen once. The clonotype comes from a female donor with Graves disease. J is TRBJ1-2 and V is TRBV4-3; 7 positions match TRBD1. The source material was peripheral blood mononuclear cells (PBMCs), sampled when the disease was refractory, from a patient treated with antithyroid drugs. The CDR3 sequence is CASSPTSTGWNYGYTF. CDR3 sequence (DNA): TGCGCCAGCAGCCCAACCTCGACAGGGTGGAACTATGGCTACACCTTC.